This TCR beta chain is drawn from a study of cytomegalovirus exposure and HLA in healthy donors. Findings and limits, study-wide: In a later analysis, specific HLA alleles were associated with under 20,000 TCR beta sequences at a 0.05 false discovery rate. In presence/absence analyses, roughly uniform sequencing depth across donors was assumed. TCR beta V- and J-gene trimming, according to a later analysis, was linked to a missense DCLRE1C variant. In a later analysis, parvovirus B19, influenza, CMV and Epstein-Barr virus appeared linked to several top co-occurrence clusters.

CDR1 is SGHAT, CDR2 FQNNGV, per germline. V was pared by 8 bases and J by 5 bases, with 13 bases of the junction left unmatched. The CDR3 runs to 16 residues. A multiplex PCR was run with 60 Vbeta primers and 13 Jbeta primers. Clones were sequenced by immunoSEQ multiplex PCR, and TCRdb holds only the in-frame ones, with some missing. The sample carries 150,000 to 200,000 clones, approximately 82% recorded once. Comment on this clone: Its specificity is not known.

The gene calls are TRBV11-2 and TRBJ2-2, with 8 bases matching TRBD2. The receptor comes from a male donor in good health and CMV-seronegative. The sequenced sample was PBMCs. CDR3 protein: CASPGAGGVGTGELFF. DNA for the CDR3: TGTGCCAGCCCTGGGGCGGGAGGCGTGGGAACCGGGGAGCTGTTTTTT.